This T cell receptor beta chain was captured by sequencing in a study of post-analysis software for immune sequencing data. Whole-study findings and limits: Significantly lower normalized Chao1 diversity was found in patients with multiple sclerosis relative to controls. With TRBV5-6, TRBV5-1 and TRBV20-1 included, about five TRBV segments were more frequent in patients than in controls.

Presence of unique molecular identifiers characterized the TCR beta cDNA libraries. Between roughly 0.9 and 11 million T cells gave rise to 500,000 to 650,000 cDNA molecules. In TCRdb, the PCR reads were re-called with MiXCR into one record per CDR3 protein. The repertoire holds some 240,000 distinct CDR3 sequences, about 38% seen once, with around 5.2% in the top ten. This clonotype was counted many times. Its matching antigen is unknown. The V segment lost 5 bases and the J segment 5 bases; nucleotides outside the gene matches: 6. The CDR3 length is 14 residues. From germline, CDR1 is SGHTA and CDR2 FQGNSA.

The chain carries TRBV7-2 and TRBJ1-1; TRBD1 aligns across 9 bases. The sequencing sample was made of blood. This receptor was taken from a girl between 5 and 17 years old with multiple sclerosis. The CDR3 DNA reads as TGTGCCAGCAGCCTACAGGGGGCGAGGACTGAAGCTTTCTTT. It specifies CASSLQGARTEAFF.